This is a list of T cell receptor beta chains from one sample in a study. The protocol was immunoSEQ multiplex PCR, while the TCRdb copy is restricted to in-frame clones and leaves out a portion. Here the sample spans 40,000 to 55,000 clones, approximately 95% being singletons. Source material: PBMCs. The receptors shown here come from a man aged 35 to 55 with rheumatoid arthritis. CDR3s include the opening cysteine and the closing phenylalanine or tryptophan. D genes are given only for firm matches. For some rows the clone size is stated as once, few or many, or as a class when expanded; others skip it.

d_call: TRBD1; cdr3_length: 14; v_call: TRBV28; clone_size: .; j_call: TRBJ1-4; cdr3_nt: TGTGCCAGCAGTGAGACAGGGAGGGAAGAAAAACTGTTTTTT; cdr3_aa: CASSETGREEKLFF
d_call: TRBD2; cdr3_length: 19; v_call: TRBV5-8; clone_size: .; j_call: TRBJ2-1; cdr3_nt: TGTGCCAGCAGCTCAGGACTAGCGGGAGGGCCGGGGCCCTACAATGAGCAGTTCTTC; cdr3_aa: CASSSGLAGGPGPYNEQFF
d_call: .; cdr3_length: 13; v_call: TRBV6-5; clone_size: .; j_call: TRBJ1-1; cdr3_nt: TGTGCCAGCATCGAGGGTATGAACACTGAAGCTTTCTTT; cdr3_aa: CASIEGMNTEAFF
d_call: TRBD1; cdr3_length: 17; v_call: TRBV7-9; clone_size: .; j_call: TRBJ2-6; cdr3_nt: TGTGCCATACATCCGGGACAGAGCTCTGCTGGGGCCAACGTCCTGACTTTC; cdr3_aa: CAIHPGQSSAGANVLTF
d_call: TRBD1; cdr3_length: 16; v_call: TRBV14; clone_size: .; j_call: TRBJ1-2; cdr3_nt: TGTGCCAGCAGCCAAGATCAACAGGGGGTAACAGCAGGCTACACCTTC; cdr3_aa: CASSQDQQGVTAGYTF
d_call: .; cdr3_length: 11; v_call: TRBV5-6; clone_size: .; j_call: TRBJ2-7; cdr3_nt: TGTGCCAGCAGCTTCGCGGACGAGCAGTACTTC; cdr3_aa: CASSFADEQYF
d_call: .; cdr3_length: 16; v_call: TRBV19; clone_size: .; j_call: TRBJ1-4; cdr3_nt: TGTGCCAGTAGTTCGATAACGACAGCAACTAATGAAAAACTGTTTTTT; cdr3_aa: CASSSITTATNEKLFF
d_call: TRBD1; cdr3_length: 14; v_call: TRBV15; clone_size: .; j_call: TRBJ1-2; cdr3_nt: TGTGCCACCAGCACTCCGACAGGGCTCTATGGCTACACCTTC; cdr3_aa: CATSTPTGLYGYTF
d_call: TRBD2; cdr3_length: 16; v_call: TRBV11-3; clone_size: once; j_call: TRBJ2-1; cdr3_nt: TGTGCCAGCAGCCGAGCGGGAGCGGGAGTCTACAATGAGCAGTTCTTC; cdr3_aa: CASSRAGAGVYNEQFF
d_call: .; cdr3_length: 13; v_call: TRBV19; clone_size: .; j_call: TRBJ2-5; cdr3_nt: TGTGCCAGTAGTCCGAGGGGCCAAGAGACCCAGTACTTC; cdr3_aa: CASSPRGQETQYF
d_call: .; cdr3_length: 16; v_call: TRBV9; clone_size: .; j_call: TRBJ1-2; cdr3_nt: TGTGCCAGCAGCGTAGGGTACGGGAAAGCTAACTATGGCTACACCTTC; cdr3_aa: CASSVGYGKANYGYTF
d_call: .; cdr3_length: 13; v_call: TRBV2; clone_size: .; j_call: TRBJ1-5; cdr3_nt: TGTGCCAGCCGAGACAGGCTCAATCAGCCCCAGCATTTT; cdr3_aa: CASRDRLNQPQHF
d_call: TRBD1; cdr3_length: 17; v_call: TRBV3-1/TRBV3-2; clone_size: .; j_call: TRBJ1-2; cdr3_nt: TGTGCCAGCAGCCACATAGAACAGACAGGGTTCCACTATGGCTACACCTTC; cdr3_aa: CASSHIEQTGFHYGYTF
d_call: .; cdr3_length: 15; v_call: TRBV5-1; clone_size: .; j_call: TRBJ2-1; cdr3_nt: TGCGCCAGCAGCTTGTTAGCGGCCGAGTACAATGAGCAGTTCTTC; cdr3_aa: CASSLLAAEYNEQFF
d_call: .; cdr3_length: 13; v_call: TRBV9; clone_size: .; j_call: TRBJ2-7; cdr3_nt: TGTGCCAGCAGCGTAGGACAGCTTTACGAGCAGTACTTC; cdr3_aa: CASSVGQLYEQYF
d_call: .; cdr3_length: 17; v_call: TRBV3-1/TRBV3-2; clone_size: .; j_call: TRBJ2-7; cdr3_nt: TGTGCCAGCAGCCAAGACCCCGACGCGAGATTCTTCTACGAGCAGTACTTC; cdr3_aa: CASSQDPDARFFYEQYF
d_call: .; cdr3_length: 15; v_call: TRBV19; clone_size: .; j_call: TRBJ1-4; cdr3_nt: TGTGCCAGTAGTCTCCAGGGTTTAAGAAATGAAAAACTGTTTTTT; cdr3_aa: CASSLQGLRNEKLFF
d_call: .; cdr3_length: 13; v_call: TRBV7-6; clone_size: .; j_call: TRBJ2-7; cdr3_nt: TGTGCCAGCAGCTTAGCGGAAGGGTGGGAGCAGTACTTC; cdr3_aa: CASSLAEGWEQYF
d_call: .; cdr3_length: 13; v_call: TRBV7-9; clone_size: .; j_call: TRBJ1-1; cdr3_nt: TGTGCCAGCAGATTGGACCTGCTCACTGAAGCTTTCTTT; cdr3_aa: CASRLDLLTEAFF
d_call: TRBD2; cdr3_length: 15; v_call: TRBV7-2; clone_size: .; j_call: TRBJ2-1; cdr3_nt: TGTGCCAGCAGCTTATTAGCGGGATCCTACAATGAGCAGTTCTTC; cdr3_aa: CASSLLAGSYNEQFF
d_call: TRBD1; cdr3_length: 15; v_call: TRBV19; clone_size: .; j_call: TRBJ1-2; cdr3_nt: TGTGCCAGTAGTACCGGCGGGACAGGGCGGCGCGGCTACACCTTC; cdr3_aa: CASSTGGTGRRGYTF
d_call: .; cdr3_length: 12; v_call: TRBV9; clone_size: .; j_call: TRBJ2-5; cdr3_nt: TGTGCCAGCAGCCCCGGAGGGGAGACCCAGTACTTC; cdr3_aa: CASSPGGETQYF
d_call: .; cdr3_length: 18; v_call: TRBV6-2/TRBV6-3; clone_size: .; j_call: TRBJ2-5; cdr3_nt: TGTGCCAGCAGTTATATCCCGGGAGAAAAACTTTCTTTGAAGACCCAGTACTTC; cdr3_aa: CASSYIPGEKLSLKTQYF
d_call: TRBD1; cdr3_length: 16; v_call: TRBV5-1; clone_size: .; j_call: TRBJ2-7; cdr3_nt: TGCGCCAGCAGCCAGGACAGGGGGCCTCCTCCCTACGAGCAGTACTTC; cdr3_aa: CASSQDRGPPPYEQYF
d_call: .; cdr3_length: 14; v_call: TRBV30; clone_size: .; j_call: TRBJ2-2; cdr3_nt: TGTGCCTGGAGTCCGAGTGATCGGACCGGGGAGCTGTTTTTT; cdr3_aa: CAWSPSDRTGELFF
d_call: TRBD2; cdr3_length: 15; v_call: TRBV6-5; clone_size: once; j_call: TRBJ2-1; cdr3_nt: TGTGCCAGCAGAGTTTGGGGGGGCTCCTACAATGAGCAGTTCTTC; cdr3_aa: CASRVWGGSYNEQFF
d_call: .; cdr3_length: 12; v_call: TRBV29-1; clone_size: .; j_call: TRBJ2-2; cdr3_nt: TGCAGCGCTACGACCGTCCCCGGGGAGCTGTTTTTT; cdr3_aa: CSATTVPGELFF
d_call: .; cdr3_length: 13; v_call: TRBV18; clone_size: .; j_call: TRBJ1-1; cdr3_nt: TGTGCCAGCTCCCAAAGGGCGGACACTGAAGCTTTCTTT; cdr3_aa: CASSQRADTEAFF
d_call: .; cdr3_length: 15; v_call: TRBV7-3; clone_size: .; j_call: TRBJ2-5; cdr3_nt: TGTGCCAGCAGCTCGGGCCCCTTGGTCCAAGAGACCCAGTACTTC; cdr3_aa: CASSSGPLVQETQYF
d_call: TRBD2; cdr3_length: 16; v_call: TRBV7-3; clone_size: .; j_call: TRBJ2-2; cdr3_nt: TGTGCCAGCAGCTGGGGACTAGCGGGAGCTGGGCGGGAGCTGTTTTTT; cdr3_aa: CASSWGLAGAGRELFF
d_call: .; cdr3_length: 16; v_call: TRBV3-1/TRBV3-2; clone_size: .; j_call: TRBJ2-7; cdr3_nt: TGTGCCAGCAGCCAAGGATTCGAGCCCAGGGCCTACGAGCAGTACTTC; cdr3_aa: CASSQGFEPRAYEQYF
d_call: .; cdr3_length: 14; v_call: TRBV11-2; clone_size: few; j_call: TRBJ2-2; cdr3_nt: TGTGCCAGCAGCTTAGACCCGTTCGCCGGGGAGCTGTTTTTT; cdr3_aa: CASSLDPFAGELFF
d_call: .; cdr3_length: 14; v_call: TRBV7-8; clone_size: .; j_call: TRBJ2-5; cdr3_nt: TGTGCCAGCAACCCAGACGAGATGCAAGAGACCCAGTACTTC; cdr3_aa: CASNPDEMQETQYF
d_call: TRBD2; cdr3_length: 17; v_call: TRBV7-2; clone_size: once; j_call: TRBJ2-3; cdr3_nt: TGTGCCAGCAGGATAGTATCGCTAGCGGGAGGTAAAGATACGCAGTATTTT; cdr3_aa: CASRIVSLAGGKDTQYF
d_call: TRBD1; cdr3_length: 16; v_call: TRBV6-5; clone_size: .; j_call: TRBJ1-5; cdr3_nt: TGTGCCAGCAGTTCCCGGGACAGGGGGCCAAGTCAGCCCCAGCATTTT; cdr3_aa: CASSSRDRGPSQPQHF
d_call: TRBD2; cdr3_length: 16; v_call: TRBV9; clone_size: .; j_call: TRBJ2-5; cdr3_nt: TGTGCCAGCAGCACGACTAGCGGGGGGCCCCAAGAGACCCAGTACTTC; cdr3_aa: CASSTTSGGPQETQYF